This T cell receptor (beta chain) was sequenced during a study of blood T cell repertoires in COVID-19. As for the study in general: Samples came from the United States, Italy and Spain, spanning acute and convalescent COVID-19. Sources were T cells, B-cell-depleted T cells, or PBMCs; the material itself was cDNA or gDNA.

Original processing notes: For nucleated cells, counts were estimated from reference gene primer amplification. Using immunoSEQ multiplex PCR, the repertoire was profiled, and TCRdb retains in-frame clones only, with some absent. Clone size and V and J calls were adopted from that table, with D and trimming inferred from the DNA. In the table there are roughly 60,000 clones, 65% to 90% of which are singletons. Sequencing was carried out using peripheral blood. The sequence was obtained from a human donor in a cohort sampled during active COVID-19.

The CDR3 loop is CASSEVAGDYNEQFF. The CDR3 DNA sequence: TGTGCCAGCAGTGAAGTAGCGGGGGACTACAATGAGCAGTTCTTC. The chain links TRBV6-1 to TRBJ2-1, with 9 bases aligning to TRBD2. The V segment lost 1 base and the J segment 3 bases; nucleotides outside the gene matches: 1. Germline CDR1 reads MNHNS; CDR2 reads SASEGT. This CDR3 region has 15 residues.